Listed below are T cell receptor beta chains from one sample, sequenced in a study of cytomegalovirus exposure and HLA in healthy donors. Sequenced by immunoSEQ multiplex PCR; TCRdb stores in-frame clones only, minus some. Here the sample spans 100,000 to 150,000 clones, more than 65% being singletons. Specimen: PBMCs. These receptors came from a man between 18 and 35 years old in good health and CMV-seronegative. Both conserved end residues are part of each CDR3. The D gene is left open where the match is weak. Not all rows give a size; the values are once, few, many and, for expanded clones, a class.

.,TRBJ2-2,14,TRBV10-3,.,TGTGCCATCAGTGAGTCCGGAGGGACCGGGGAGCTGTTTTTT,CAISESGGTGELFF
TRBD1,TRBJ1-2,12,TRBV27,.,TGTGCCAGCAGTACAGGGGGAAGTGGCTACACCTTC,CASSTGGSGYTF
TRBD1,TRBJ1-5,18,TRBV19,.,TGTGCCAGTAGCCGACCGGGACAGGGGAAGGGGAGCAATCAGCCCCAGCATTTT,CASSRPGQGKGSNQPQHF
.,TRBJ1-2,15,TRBV4-1,.,TGCGCCAGCAGCCAAGTCAATCCGGGGGTTGGAGGCTACACCTTC,CASSQVNPGVGGYTF
.,TRBJ1-6,16,TRBV7-9,.,TGTGCCAGCAGCTCCCCGGAGGTCGGTTTTAATTCACCCCTCCACTTT,CASSSPEVGFNSPLHF
.,TRBJ1-1,13,TRBV9,.,TGTGCCAGCAGCGCTGGAGGAGCCACTGAAGCTTTCTTT,CASSAGGATEAFF
TRBD2,TRBJ2-7,14,TRBV6-5,.,TGTGCCAGCAGTGACTCAGGGACTAGCTACGAGCAGTACTTC,CASSDSGTSYEQYF
.,TRBJ2-1,12,TRBV6-5,.,TGTGCCAGCAGGTCTCTGTCCAATGAGCAGTTCTTC,CASRSLSNEQFF
TRBD1,TRBJ2-1,14,TRBV6-6,.,TGTGCCAGCAGGCCCGGGACAGGGGGCAGCGGGCAGTTCTTC,CASRPGTGGSGQFF
.,TRBJ2-5,13,TRBV27,.,TGTGCCAGCAGTTTGGACAGCCAAGAGACCCAGTACTTC,CASSLDSQETQYF
.,TRBJ2-3,14,TRBV5-1,.,TGCGCCAGCAGCTTGAGGGGATCCACAGATACGCAGTATTTT,CASSLRGSTDTQYF
.,TRBJ2-2,15,TRBV6-6,.,TGTGCCAGCAGTTACTCGATGGGGGCAACCGGGGAGCTGTTTTTT,CASSYSMGATGELFF
.,TRBJ1-1,13,TRBV5-1,.,TGCGCCAGCAGCTTGGGGACAGACACTGAAGCTTTCTTT,CASSLGTDTEAFF
TRBD1,TRBJ2-2,16,TRBV9,once,TGTGCCAGCAGCGCCCGGACAGGGGGGAACACCGGGGAGCTGTTTTTT,CASSARTGGNTGELFF
.,TRBJ1-1,13,TRBV27,few,TGTGCCAGCAGTTCGGACACGGACACTGAAGCTTTCTTT,CASSSDTDTEAFF
TRBD1,TRBJ1-1,16,TRBV6-6,.,TGTGCCAGCAGTTACCCTACACAGGGGGCGCACACTGAAGCTTTCTTT,CASSYPTQGAHTEAFF
.,TRBJ1-1,18,TRBV2,few,TGTGCCAGCTCAACTTCGGAGGGAGAGATCTTCATGAACACTGAAGCTTTCTTT,CASSTSEGEIFMNTEAFF
.,TRBJ2-7,12,TRBV19,.,TGTGCCAGTAGTATATCGGGGGTCGAGCAGTACTTC,CASSISGVEQYF
.,TRBJ1-1,15,TRBV18,.,TGTGCCAGCTCACCAGCAGACAGGCCGAACACTGAAGCTTTCTTT,CASSPADRPNTEAFF
.,TRBJ1-3,12,TRBV10-2,few,TGCGCCAGCAGTGACTGGGGAGACACCATATATTTT,CASSDWGDTIYF
TRBD1,TRBJ1-5,15,TRBV27,.,TGTGCCAGCAGTTTAGTTGGGCAGGGGGCTCAGCCCCAGCATTTT,CASSLVGQGAQPQHF
.,TRBJ2-3,19,TRBV27,.,TGTGCCAGCAGCCCCGACAGACACCACCCGGGGGGCGGCACAGATACGCAGTATTTT,CASSPDRHHPGGGTDTQYF
TRBD1,TRBJ1-1,14,TRBV28,.,TGTGCCAGCAGTCCCCGGACAGGGGGCACTGAAGCTTTCTTT,CASSPRTGGTEAFF
.,TRBJ1-5,14,TRBV7-9,.,TGTGCCAGCAGCTTAGCGTCAGGGAATCAGCCCCAGCATTTT,CASSLASGNQPQHF
TRBD1,TRBJ1-1,15,TRBV6-5,.,TGTGCCAGCAGCGGAACGCCGGGACAGGGGGCACAGGCTTTCTTT,CASSGTPGQGAQAFF
.,TRBJ2-1,12,TRBV7-3,.,TGTGCCAGCGGCGACCCGGCGGGTGAGCAGTTCTTC,CASGDPAGEQFF
.,TRBJ1-1,13,TRBV7-9,.,TGTGCCAGCAGCGGACAGACTAACACTGAAGCTTTCTTT,CASSGQTNTEAFF
.,TRBJ1-1,12,TRBV7-9,.,TGTGCCAGCAGCTTAGAAACAGGTGAAGCTTTCTTT,CASSLETGEAFF
.,TRBJ1-1,12,TRBV6-1,.,TGTGCCAGCAGTGTCCAGGGAAATGCGGCTTTCTTT,CASSVQGNAAFF
TRBD1,TRBJ1-1,16,TRBV18,.,TGTGCCAGCTCACCATCGAACAGGGGGCGCATTACTGAAGCTTTCTTT,CASSPSNRGRITEAFF
.,TRBJ2-7,13,TRBV2,.,TGTGCCAGCAGTGAGGACAGAGCCTACGAGCAGTACTTC,CASSEDRAYEQYF
TRBD1,TRBJ2-2,16,TRBV6-5,.,TGTGCCAGCAGTTACTCCTGGGACAGTGGCGCCGGGGAGCTGTTTTTT,CASSYSWDSGAGELFF
.,TRBJ1-1,14,TRBV7-9,.,TGTGCCAGCAGCCTGGGACAAATAAGCACTGAAGCTTTCTTT,CASSLGQISTEAFF
.,TRBJ2-1,12,TRBV4-1,.,TGCGCCAGCAGACAAACAGGGAATGAGCAGTTCTTC,CASRQTGNEQFF
TRBD1,TRBJ2-5,14,TRBV14,.,TGTGCCAGCAGCCGGTGGACAGGGGGAGAGACCCAGTACTTC,CASSRWTGGETQYF
TRBD1,TRBJ1-2,15,TRBV7-9,.,TGTTCCAGCAGCTTAGTTGAACCGGGACAGGGAGGCTACACCTTC,CSSSLVEPGQGGYTF
TRBD1,TRBJ1-2,16,TRBV18,.,TGTGCCAGCTCACCTGGGACAGGGCTTTCTAACTATGGCTACACCTTC,CASSPGTGLSNYGYTF
TRBD1,TRBJ1-4,14,TRBV7-6,.,TGTGCCAGCAGCGCGGACAGGGGGCATGAAAAACTGTTTTTT,CASSADRGHEKLFF